This T cell receptor beta chain comes out of a study of blood T cell repertoires in COVID-19 (dated by TCRdb to 2018 to 2021). Broadly, across the study: Samples covering the acute and convalescent phases of COVID-19 were provided by collaborators in the United States, Italy and Spain. Samples came from the ongoing ImmuneRACE study (first 160 participants) plus 1,254 subjects from 6 global collaborators. Where HLA class I and class II types were available, the types were taken from metadata supplied by the sample provider, not from assay-based typing. Nearly every sample came with metadata listing a de-identified subject ID, COVID-19 status, age in years and sex. The repertoires were released in a freely available public database intended as a resource for research on the immune response to SARS-CoV-2. The dataset comprised deeply sampled blood TCRbeta repertoires from subjects exposed to, actively infected with, or recovered from COVID-19. The material from the prospective study consisted of cDNA or gDNA derived from T cells, B-cell-depleted T cells, or PBMCs.

Note on this clone: The antigen this receptor binds is unknown. Base qualities are missing; no much larger clone stands one base away.

Each collaborating institution followed its own protocols to collect whole blood in K2EDTA tubes. For TCRbeta analysis, collaborator samples were shipped as frozen whole blood, as isolated PBMCs, or as DNA extracted from either sample type. The V and J ends are trimmed by 3 bases and 3 bases, leaving 9 bases between them. The germline V gene specifies MGHRA as CDR1 and YSYEKL as CDR2. Inclusive of the bounding cysteine and phenylalanine, the CDR3 is 14 residues long. CDR3 DNA only is kept here, 42 bases in frame from base 1. TCRbeta CDR3 regions were amplified from genomic DNA using the immunoSEQ Assay, a bias-controlled multiplex PCR. The paper's processing steps were these. Within the assay, amplification of reference gene primers was used to estimate how many nucleated cells each sample contained. To quantify the absolute abundance of each unique TCRbeta CDR3 rearrangement, sequence reads were collapsed and filtered. For each sample, productive Simpson clonality was calculated as the square root of Simpson's diversity index over productive rearrangements. TCRdb limited this immuneACCESS table to in-frame rearrangements with V and J called. A share of clones is missing; checked studies link under half to unresolved V genes, and the rest is unexplained. For V, J and clone size, that table is used; D and trimming come from the DNA. Across this sample there are about 53,000 clones, with 60% to 80% seen only once. The ten largest clones add up to around 45% of the sample.

Broader findings and caveats from the paper: The quantity of clinical and demographic metadata differed by source and by participant and was supplied without curation.

The sequence joins TRBV4-1 to TRBJ1-5; the D segment cannot be called with confidence. Sequenced material: peripheral blood. This clonotype was sampled from a man in his 70s with active or convalescent COVID-19. CDR3 reads: CASSHGGFNQPQHF. The DNA reads as follows: TGCGCCAGCAGCCATGGAGGGTTCAATCAGCCCCAGCATTTT.